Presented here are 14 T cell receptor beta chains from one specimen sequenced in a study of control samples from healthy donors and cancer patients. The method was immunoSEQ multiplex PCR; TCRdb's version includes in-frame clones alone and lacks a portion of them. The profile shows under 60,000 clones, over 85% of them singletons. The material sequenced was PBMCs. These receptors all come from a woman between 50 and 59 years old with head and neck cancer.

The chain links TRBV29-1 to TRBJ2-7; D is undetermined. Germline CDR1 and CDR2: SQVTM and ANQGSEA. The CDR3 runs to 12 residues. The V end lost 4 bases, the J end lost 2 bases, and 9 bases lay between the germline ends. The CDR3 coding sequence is TGCAGCGTTGCCGTGGTTCCCTACGAGCAGTACTTC. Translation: CSVAVVPYEQYF.

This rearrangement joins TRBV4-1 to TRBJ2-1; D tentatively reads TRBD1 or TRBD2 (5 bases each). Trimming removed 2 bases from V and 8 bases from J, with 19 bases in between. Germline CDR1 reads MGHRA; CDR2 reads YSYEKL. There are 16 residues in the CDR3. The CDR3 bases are TGCGCCAGCAGCCAATTTCCTTGGGGGAGTAGCGATGAGCAGTTCTTC. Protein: CASSQFPWGSSDEQFF.

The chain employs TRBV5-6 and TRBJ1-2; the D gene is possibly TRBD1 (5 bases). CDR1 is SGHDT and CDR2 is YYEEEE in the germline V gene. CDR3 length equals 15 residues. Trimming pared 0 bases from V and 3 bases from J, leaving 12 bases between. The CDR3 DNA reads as TGTGCCAGCAGCTTGGGGCCGGGGGAGGACTATGGCTACACCTTC. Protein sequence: CASSLGPGEDYGYTF. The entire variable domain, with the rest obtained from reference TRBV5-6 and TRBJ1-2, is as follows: DAGVTQSPTHLIKTRGQQVTLRCSPKSGHDTVSWYQQALGQGPQFIFQYYEEEERQRGNFPDRFSGHQFPNYSSELNVNALLLGDSALYLCASSLGPGEDYGYTFGSGTRLTVV.

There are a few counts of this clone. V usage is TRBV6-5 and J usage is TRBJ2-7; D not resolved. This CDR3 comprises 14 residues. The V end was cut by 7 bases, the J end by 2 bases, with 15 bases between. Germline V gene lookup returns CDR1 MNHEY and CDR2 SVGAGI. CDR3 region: CASIIGRAAYEQYF. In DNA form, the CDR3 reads TGTGCCAGCATAATTGGCCGGGCGGCCTACGAGCAGTACTTC.

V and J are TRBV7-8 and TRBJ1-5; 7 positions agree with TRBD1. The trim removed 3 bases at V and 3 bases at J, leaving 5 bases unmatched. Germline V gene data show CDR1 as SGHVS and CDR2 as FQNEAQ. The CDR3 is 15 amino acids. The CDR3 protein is CASSFSDRLNQPQHF. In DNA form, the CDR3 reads TGTGCCAGCAGCTTTTCGGACAGGCTCAATCAGCCCCAGCATTTT.

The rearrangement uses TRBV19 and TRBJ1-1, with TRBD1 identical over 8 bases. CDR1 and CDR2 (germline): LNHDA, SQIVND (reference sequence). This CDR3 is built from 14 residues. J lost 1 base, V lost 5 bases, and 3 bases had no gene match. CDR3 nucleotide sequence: TGTGCCAGTAGTCACGGGACAGGGAACACTGAAGCTTTCTTT. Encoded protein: CASSHGTGNTEAFF.

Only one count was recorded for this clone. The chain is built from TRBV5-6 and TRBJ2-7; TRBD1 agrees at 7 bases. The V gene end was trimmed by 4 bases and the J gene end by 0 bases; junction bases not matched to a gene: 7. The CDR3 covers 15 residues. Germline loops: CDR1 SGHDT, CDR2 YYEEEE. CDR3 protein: CASSLLQGSSYEQYF. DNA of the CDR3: TGTGCCAGCAGCCTCCTACAGGGGAGCTCCTACGAGCAGTACTTC.

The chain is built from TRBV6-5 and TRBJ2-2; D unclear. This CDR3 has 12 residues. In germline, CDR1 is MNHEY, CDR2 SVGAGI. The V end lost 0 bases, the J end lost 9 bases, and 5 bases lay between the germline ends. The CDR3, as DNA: TGTGCCAGCAGTTACTCGTCCCGGGAGCTGTTTTTT. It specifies CASSYSSRELFF.

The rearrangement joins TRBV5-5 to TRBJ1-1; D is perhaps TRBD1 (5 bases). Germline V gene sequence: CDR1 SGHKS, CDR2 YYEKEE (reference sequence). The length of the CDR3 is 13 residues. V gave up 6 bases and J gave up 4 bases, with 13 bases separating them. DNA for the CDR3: TGTGCCAGCACCTCCGGCCAGGGCACTGAAGCTTTCTTT. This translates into CASTSGQGTEAFF.

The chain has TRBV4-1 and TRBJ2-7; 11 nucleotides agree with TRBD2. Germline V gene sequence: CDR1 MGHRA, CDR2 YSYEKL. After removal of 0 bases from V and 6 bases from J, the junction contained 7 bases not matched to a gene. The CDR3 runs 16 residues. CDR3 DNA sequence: TGCGCCAGCAGCCAAGAGGTAGCGGGGGGGCCCCTCGAGCAGTACTTC. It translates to CASSQEVAGGPLEQYF.

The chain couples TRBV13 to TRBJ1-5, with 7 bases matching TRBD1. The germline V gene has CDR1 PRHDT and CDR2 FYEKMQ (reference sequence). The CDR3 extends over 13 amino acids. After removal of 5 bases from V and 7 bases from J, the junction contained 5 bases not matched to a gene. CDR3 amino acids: CASSLQGSQPQHF. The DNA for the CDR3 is TGTGCCAGCAGCCTACAGGGGTCGCAGCCCCAGCATTTT.

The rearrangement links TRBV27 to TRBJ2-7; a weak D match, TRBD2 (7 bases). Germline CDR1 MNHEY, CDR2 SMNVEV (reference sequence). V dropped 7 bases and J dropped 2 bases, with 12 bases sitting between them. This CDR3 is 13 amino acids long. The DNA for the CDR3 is TGTGCCAGCAACGGCGGGGGCCCCTACGAGCAGTACTTC. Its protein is CASNGGGPYEQYF.

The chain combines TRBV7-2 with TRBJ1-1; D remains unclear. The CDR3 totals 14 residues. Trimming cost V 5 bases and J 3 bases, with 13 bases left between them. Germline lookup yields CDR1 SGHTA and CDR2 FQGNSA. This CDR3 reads CASSLVQSDTEAFF. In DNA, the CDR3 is TGTGCCAGCAGCCTGGTTCAGAGCGACACTGAAGCTTTCTTT.

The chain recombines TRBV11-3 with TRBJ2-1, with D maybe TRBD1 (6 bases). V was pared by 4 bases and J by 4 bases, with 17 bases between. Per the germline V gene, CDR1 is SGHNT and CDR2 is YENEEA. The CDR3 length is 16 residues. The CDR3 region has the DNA TGTGCCAGCAGCTCGCGGACAGATGAGGCTTACAATGAGCAGTTCTTC. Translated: CASSSRTDEAYNEQFF.